This TCR beta chain originates from a study of CD8 T cells in ankylosing spondylitis. In its sample, this clonotype was seen a few times. The authors made TCR beta libraries by quantitative 5'-RACE with molecular barcodes. TCRdb called the 5' RACE reads again in MiXCR, with one record for every CDR3 protein. The sample includes 200,000 to 300,000 distinct CDR3 sequences, more than 9% seen only once; the top ten take roughly 2.5%. The CDR3 consists of 12 residues. Germline CDR1 GTSNPN, CDR2 SVGIG (reference sequence). Trimming removed 5 bases at V and 4 bases at J, with 12 bases between. This chain uses TRBV30 with TRBJ2-7; no firm D call. Sequenced: blood, either unsorted or a sorted T cell fraction (not recorded which). This receptor was identified in a male donor with ankylosing spondylitis or in good health (not recorded which). In DNA, the CDR3 is TGTGCCTGGTCGGACGTAGGGTACGAGCAGTACTTC. Its protein product is CAWSDVGYEQYF. Together with reference TRBV30 and TRBJ2-7, the CDR3 gives the full variable domain: SQTIHQWPATLVQPVGSPLSLECTVEGTSNPNLYWYRQAAGRGLQLLFYSVGIGQISSEVPQNLSASRPQDRQFILSSKKLLLSDSGFYLCAWSDVGYEQYFGPGTRLTVT.